The 9 T cell receptor beta chains listed next were all sequenced from one sample in a study of Ad26.COV2.S vaccination and SARS-CoV-2 variants. The protocol was immunoSEQ multiplex PCR, while the TCRdb copy is restricted to in-frame clones and leaves out a portion. The data show some 420,000 clones, with approximately 90% seen just once and 3.6% held by the top ten. Treatment denoted: some 20 received Ad26.COV2.S at low or high dose, single or two shots; several received placebo; per-sample allocation not given. The study sampled participants on day 63 after the first vaccine or placebo injection. Source: peripheral blood, taken in a trial of Ad26.COV2.S vaccine versus placebo. The receptor set was obtained from a person between 18 and 60 years old who received the Ad26.COV2.S COVID-19 vaccine or a placebo.

Of note for this clone: The sample carries other DNA sequences with the same CDR3. The V gene is TRBV18, the J gene TRBJ2-5; 8 bases match TRBD2. The trim removed 0 bases at V and 2 bases at J, leaving 2 bases unmatched. This CDR3 spans 15 amino acids. The germline V gene has CDR1 KGHSH and CDR2 LQKENI. The CDR3 DNA is TGTGCCAGCTCACCACCAACGGGGGGGCAAGAGACCCAGTACTTC. It specifies CASSPPTGGQETQYF. The entire variable domain, with the rest obtained from reference TRBV18 and TRBJ2-5, is as follows: NAGVMQNPRHLVRRRGQEARLRCSPMKGHSHVYWYRQLPEEGLKFMVYLQKENIIDESGMPKERFSAEFPKEGPSILRIQQVVRGDSAAYFCASSPPTGGQETQYFGPGTRLLVL.

This sequence joins TRBV7-2 and TRBJ2-3; no clear D. Germline loops: CDR1 SGHTA, CDR2 FQGNSA. The CDR3 length is 13 residues. Trimming removed 1 base from V and 4 bases from J, with 6 bases in between. CDR3 in amino acids: CASSLVPPDTQYF. CDR3 bases: TGTGCCAGCAGCTTAGTCCCTCCAGATACGCAGTATTTT.

J is TRBJ2-1 and V is TRBV9, with D possibly being TRBD1 (6 bases). V lost 0 bases to trimming and J lost 4 bases, with 8 bases between them. The CDR3 has 14 amino acids. Per the germline V gene, CDR1 is SGDLS and CDR2 is YYNGEE. CDR3 sequence: CASSVDTGYNEQFF. CDR3 bases: TGTGCCAGCAGCGTAGACACAGGGTACAATGAGCAGTTCTTC.

The chain links TRBV28 to TRBJ2-1; the D is unclear. V shed 11 bases and J shed 8 bases, with 13 bases lying between them. Germline CDR1 MDHEN, CDR2 SYDVKM. This CDR3 is 11 amino acids long. CDR3 sequence: CAGRKNDEQFF. The CDR3 DNA reads TGTGCCGGTCGGAAGAACGATGAGCAGTTCTTC.

V and J are TRBV7-2 and TRBJ2-1; possibly TRBD2 for D (5 bases). Trimming left V 1 base short and J 5 bases short, with 12 bases between. CDR3 length equals 15 residues. Germline assignment: CDR1 SGHTA and CDR2 FQGNSA. The chain's CDR3 is CASSLEGAPHNEQFF. The CDR3 DNA reads as TGTGCCAGCAGCTTAGAGGGAGCCCCCCACAATGAGCAGTTCTTC. The whole variable domain, filled in from reference TRBV7-2 and TRBJ2-1, reads GAGVSQSPSNKVTEKGKDVELRCDPISGHTALYWYRQSLGQGLEFLIYFQGNSAPDKSGLPSDRFSAERTGGSVSTLTIQRTQQEDSAVYLCASSLEGAPHNEQFFGPGTRLTVL.

This chain connects TRBV24-1 to TRBJ1-5; D may be TRBD1 (5 bases). This CDR3 has 18 residues. Trimming stripped 0 bases from V and 4 bases from J, with 18 bases between. Germline values: CDR1 KGHDR, CDR2 SFDVKD. The CDR3 DNA is TGTGCCACCAGTGATTTGCAAACGGGGCAGTTGGAAAATCAGCCCCAGCATTTT. Its protein is CATSDLQTGQLENQPQHF.

The V gene is TRBV12-3 or TRBV12-4, the J gene TRBJ2-7; the D gene could be TRBD1 or TRBD2 (7 bases each). V shed 9 bases and J shed 6 bases, with 18 bases lying between them. CDR3 length equals 13 residues. This CDR3 reads CARKPSGGGEQYF. CDR3 in DNA: TGTGCCAGGAAACCCTCAGGGGGGGGCGAGCAGTACTTC.

The V and J genes are TRBV6-1 and TRBJ2-5; a possible D gene is TRBD2 (5 bases). V lost 2 bases and J lost 7, with 17 bases in between. Germline assignment: CDR1 MNHNS and CDR2 SASEGT. This CDR3 is built from 15 residues. CDR3 nucleotides: TGTGCCAGCAGTGAAACACCCGGGATCGGAGGGACCCAGTACTTC. Its protein product is CASSETPGIGGTQYF.

The chain couples TRBV28 to TRBJ1-3; D is undetermined. The V end was cut by 2 bases, the J end by 2 bases, with 7 bases between. CDR1 and CDR2 from the germline V gene are MDHEN and SYDVKM. This CDR3 is 14 amino acids long. CDR3 amino acids: CASSLITAGNTIYF. Written as DNA, the CDR3 is TGTGCCAGCAGTTTAATTACAGCTGGAAACACCATATATTTT.